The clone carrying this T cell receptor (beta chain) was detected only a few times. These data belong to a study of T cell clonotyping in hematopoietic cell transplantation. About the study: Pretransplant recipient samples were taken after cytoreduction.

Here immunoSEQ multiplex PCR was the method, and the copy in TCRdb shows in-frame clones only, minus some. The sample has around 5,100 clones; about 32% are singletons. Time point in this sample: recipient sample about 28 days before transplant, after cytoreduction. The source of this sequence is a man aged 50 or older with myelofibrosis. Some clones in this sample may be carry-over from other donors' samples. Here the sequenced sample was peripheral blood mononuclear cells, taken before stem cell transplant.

CDR3 DNA sequence: TGTGCCTGGAGCGCCAGGTATGGCTACACCTTC. This sequence encodes CAWSARYGYTF. The chain combines TRBV30 with TRBJ1-2; unclear D gene. The germline CDR1 and CDR2 sequences are GTSNPN and SVGIG (reference sequence). The V end lost 3 bases, the J end lost 5 bases, and 7 bases lay between the germline ends. There are 11 residues in the CDR3.